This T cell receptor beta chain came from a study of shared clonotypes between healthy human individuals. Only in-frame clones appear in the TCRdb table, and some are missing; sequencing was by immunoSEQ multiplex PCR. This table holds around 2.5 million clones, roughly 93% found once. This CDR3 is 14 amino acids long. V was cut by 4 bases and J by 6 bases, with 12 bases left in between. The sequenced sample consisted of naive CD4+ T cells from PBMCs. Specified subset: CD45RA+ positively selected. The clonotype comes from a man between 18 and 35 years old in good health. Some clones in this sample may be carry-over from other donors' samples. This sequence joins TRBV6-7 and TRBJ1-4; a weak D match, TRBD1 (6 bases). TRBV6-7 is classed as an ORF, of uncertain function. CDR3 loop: CASSCPGAYEKLFF. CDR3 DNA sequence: TGTGCCAGCAGTTGTCCGGGGGCTTATGAAAAACTGTTTTTT.